This passage covers 31 T cell receptor beta chains from one sample sequenced in a study of blood T cell repertoires in COVID-19. Produced via immunoSEQ multiplex PCR; TCRdb's table is partial and in-frame only. The table records under 300,000 clones, approximately 91% of them present only once. Sequencing was done on a sample of PBMCs or T cells enriched from blood (not recorded which). Source of these receptors: a woman in her 30s who had recovered from COVID-19.

This clone was counted a few times. This chain uses TRBV9 with TRBJ1-6, with TRBD1 identical over 8 bases. V was clipped by 0 bases and J by 10 bases; unmatched bases: 6. The CDR3 covers 15 residues. The germline gives CDR1 SGDLS, CDR2 YYNGEE. CDR3 region: CASSVATTGDSPLHF. CDR3 coding DNA: TGTGCCAGCAGCGTAGCTACGACAGGGGACTCACCCCTCCACTTT.

The gene calls are TRBV5-4 and TRBJ1-2; TRBD1 aligns across 7 bases. J was trimmed by 8 bases and V by 3 bases; bases with no gene match: 7. Per the germline V gene, CDR1 is SGHNT and CDR2 is YYREEE (reference sequence). CDR3 length equals 13 residues. CDR3 nucleotides: TGTGCCAGCAGCTATACAGGGGCCCCGGGCTACACCTTC. Its protein is CASSYTGAPGYTF.

This chain uses TRBV28 with TRBJ2-7; 10 nucleotides match TRBD2. This CDR3 region has 15 residues. V dropped 0 bases and J dropped 5; count of bases not matched to a gene: 4. CDR1 MDHEN and CDR2 SYDVKM come from the germline V gene. CDR3 DNA: TGTGCCAGCAGTTTATGGCCTAGCGGGAGTAACGAGCAGTACTTC. Its translation: CASSLWPSGSNEQYF.

This rearrangement joins TRBV7-2 to TRBJ1-6; the match to TRBD1 covers 7 bases. This CDR3 region has 13 residues. V dropped 0 bases and J dropped 13; count of bases not matched to a gene: 3. Germline V CDR1 and CDR2: SGHTA, FQGNSA. The DNA of the CDR3 is TGTGCCAGCAGCTTAGCAAGGGACAGTCCCCTCCACTTT. Encoded protein: CASSLARDSPLHF.

This clone showed up just a few times. The J gene is TRBJ1-1, the V gene TRBV5-1, with 7 bases identical to TRBD1. V trimming: 3 bases; J trimming: 4 bases; junction bases outside the gene matches: 6. In germline, CDR1 is SGHRS, CDR2 YFSETQ. CDR3 length equals 14 residues. The chain's CDR3 is CASSSQGVSTEAFF. The CDR3, as DNA: TGCGCCAGCAGCTCCCAGGGGGTGAGCACTGAAGCTTTCTTT.

The rearrangement links TRBV2 to TRBJ1-3; 8 bases fit TRBD1. Germline values: CDR1 SNHLY, CDR2 FYNNEI. The CDR3 is 15 amino acids. V lost 4 bases, J lost 3 bases, and 5 bases stayed unmatched. The CDR3 loop is CASSAGTGLGNTIYF. The CDR3 DNA reads TGTGCCAGCAGTGCCGGGACAGGACTTGGAAACACCATATATTTT. The whole variable domain, filled in from reference TRBV2 and TRBJ1-3, reads EPEVTQTPSHQVTQMGQEVILRCVPISNHLYFYWYRQILGQKVEFLVSFYNNEISEKSEIFDDQFSVERPDGSNFTLKIRSTKLEDSAMYFCASSAGTGLGNTIYFGEGSWLTVV.

The V gene is TRBV5-1, the J gene TRBJ2-7; TRBD1 agrees at 10 bases. This CDR3 has 16 amino acids. Germline V gene data show CDR1 as SGHRS and CDR2 as YFSETQ. Trimming cost V 0 bases and J 2 bases; bases outside gene matches: 5. The CDR3 spells CASSLAGTGVPYEQYF. The CDR3 bases are TGCGCCAGCAGCTTGGCCGGGACAGGGGTTCCCTACGAGCAGTACTTC.

J is TRBJ2-1 and V is TRBV29-1, with TRBD1 matching over 7 bases. The germline V gene has CDR1 SQVTM and CDR2 ANQGSEA. V shed 2 bases and J 5 bases; nucleotides not matched to a gene: 6. The CDR3 runs 14 residues. This CDR3 is CSVESRGRNNEQFF. CDR3 nucleotides: TGCAGCGTTGAATCGAGGGGGCGGAACAATGAGCAGTTCTTC.

The chain has TRBV28 and TRBJ1-2; 11 positions match TRBD1. CDR1 is MDHEN and CDR2 is SYDVKM in the germline V gene. The CDR3 contains 13 residues. J was trimmed by 7 bases and V by 6 bases; bases with no gene match: 4. The CDR3 nucleotides read TGTGCCAGCAGCCGGACAGGGGGCAGTGGCTACACCTTC. Protein: CASSRTGGSGYTF.

This clone was recorded only once. The chain recombines TRBV6-6 with TRBJ2-7; tentative D call: TRBD1 (6 bases). The CDR3 spans 13 residues. Trimming shortened V by 3 bases and J by 5 bases, and 11 bases separated the two germline ends. Germline V gene sequence: CDR1 MNHNY, CDR2 SVGAGI (reference sequence). The CDR3 spells CASSYTGSNEQYF. CDR3 nucleotides: TGTGCCAGCAGTTATACAGGGTCGAACGAGCAGTACTTC.

This sequence joins TRBV6-5 and TRBJ2-7; 7 positions agree with TRBD1. V was clipped by 5 bases and J by 3 bases; unmatched bases: 10. This CDR3 contains 15 residues. Germline CDR1 is MNHEY and CDR2 is SVGAGI. As DNA, the CDR3 is TGTGCCAGCAGTCCCACGGGACAGCTCCACTACGAGCAGTACTTC. It specifies CASSPTGQLHYEQYF.

This chain links TRBV2 with TRBJ1-5; D perhaps matches TRBD1 (5 bases). V lost 5 bases to trimming and J lost 4 bases, with 12 bases between them. The CDR3 has 14 residues. In germline, CDR1 is SNHLY, CDR2 FYNNEI. The CDR3 loop is CASSWTTSNQPQHF. The CDR3 DNA reads as TGTGCCAGCAGTTGGACAACTTCTAATCAGCCCCAGCATTTT.

The rearrangement uses TRBV18 and TRBJ1-1; 7 bases match TRBD1. V gave up 3 bases and J gave up 0 bases; unmatched junction bases: 7. This CDR3 is 16 amino acids long. The V gene's germline CDR1 is KGHSH and CDR2 LQKENI. Here the CDR3 DNA reads TGTGCCAGCTCACCTCGACAGGGACCGATGAACACTGAAGCTTTCTTT. Amino acids: CASSPRQGPMNTEAFF.

As to this clone: This sample includes further DNA sequences coding for the same CDR3. The genes are TRBV6-5 and TRBJ2-7; 11 bases are a match to TRBD2. V lost 4 bases, J lost 2 bases, and 7 bases stayed unmatched. Per germline, CDR1 MNHEY and CDR2 SVGAGI. The CDR3 has 16 amino acids. The CDR3 DNA is TGTGCCAGCAGTTCGCTTCTAGCGGGAGGCCCCTACGAGCAGTACTTC. Its protein product is CASSSLLAGGPYEQYF.

The chain uses TRBV6-5 and TRBJ2-2; D unresolved. The CDR3 has 15 amino acids. V gave up 1 base and J gave up 5 bases, with 11 bases separating them. Germline lookup yields CDR1 MNHEY and CDR2 SVGAGI. This CDR3 reads CASSYFRSMTGELFF. DNA for the CDR3: TGTGCCAGCAGTTACTTTCGGTCGATGACCGGGGAGCTGTTTTTT.

This clone has just a few counts. The V gene is TRBV27, the J gene TRBJ2-4; weak D call: TRBD2 (5 bases). Germline CDR1 reads MNHEY; CDR2 reads SMNVEV (reference sequence). Trimming shortened V by 6 bases and J by 0 bases, and 15 bases separated the two germline ends. The CDR3 spans 16 residues. The CDR3 loop reads CASRGSSGLAKNIQYF. The DNA of the CDR3 is TGTGCCAGCAGGGGTTCAAGCGGACTAGCCAAAAACATTCAGTACTTC.

The V gene is TRBV9, the J gene TRBJ1-5; D possibly corresponds to TRBD1 (6 bases). The CDR3 consists of 14 residues. V was cut by 3 bases and J by 5 bases, with 12 bases left in between. CDR1 is SGDLS, CDR2 YYNGEE, per germline. The chain's CDR3 is CASSADSEDQPQHF. CDR3 DNA sequence: TGTGCCAGCAGCGCGGACAGTGAAGATCAGCCCCAGCATTTT.

CDR3 DNA sequence: TGTGCCAGCAGCTTAGTGGGAGGTGGATATGAAAAACTGTTTTTT. This translates into CASSLVGGGYEKLFF. V is TRBV7-2 and J is TRBJ1-4; D is unclear. The CDR3 extends over 15 amino acids. The ends were cut back, 1 base at V and 6 bases at J, with 12 bases in the middle. Germline CDR1 is SGHTA and CDR2 is FQGNSA. The variable domain in full, completed from reference TRBV7-2 and TRBJ1-4, reads GAGVSQSPSNKVTEKGKDVELRCDPISGHTALYWYRQSLGQGLEFLIYFQGNSAPDKSGLPSDRFSAERTGGSVSTLTIQRTQQEDSAVYLCASSLVGGGYEKLFFGSGTQLSVL.

This clone was seen a single time. CDR3 residues: CATSGPTGVSGYTF. CDR3 nucleotide sequence: TGTGCCACCAGTGGACCGACAGGGGTGAGTGGCTACACCTTC. The rearrangement links TRBV24-1 to TRBJ1-2; 8 bases line up with TRBD1. V dropped 5 bases and J dropped 7; count of bases not matched to a gene: 8. CDR1 is KGHDR, CDR2 SFDVKD, per germline. The CDR3 spans 14 residues.

The V call is TRBV3-1 (or the pseudogene TRBV3-2), the J call TRBJ2-3; 9 bases map to TRBD2. The CDR3 extends over 15 amino acids. From germline, CDR1 is LGHDT and CDR2 YNNKEL (reference sequence). The V gene end was trimmed by 2 bases and the J gene end by 2 bases; junction bases not matched to a gene: 2. The CDR3 here is CASSQLAGNTDTQYF. CDR3 DNA sequence: TGTGCCAGCAGCCAACTAGCGGGGAACACAGATACGCAGTATTTT.

This clone is a singleton in its sample. The rearrangement joins TRBV5-1 to TRBJ1-2; 7 positions agree with TRBD1. The CDR3 runs 18 residues. The ends lost 2 bases at V and 2 bases at J; junction bases unmatched: 15. Germline CDR1 and CDR2: SGHRS and YFSETQ. CDR3 bases: TGCGCCAGCAGCTTCGCGACAGGGACCTTCCAGGTGAACTATGGCTACACCTTC. Translating gives CASSFATGTFQVNYGYTF.

In the case of this clone: Distinct nucleotide sequences in the sample also encode this CDR3. The chain carries TRBV9 and TRBJ1-6; D is ambiguous. Germline lookup yields CDR1 SGDLS and CDR2 YYNGEE. Trimming left V 2 bases short and J 0 bases short, with 9 bases between. The CDR3 has 16 residues. The CDR3 DNA sequence: TGTGCCAGCAGCGTCGGGGTCAGCTCCTATAATTCACCCCTCCACTTT. Its protein product is CASSVGVSSYNSPLHF.

The chain combines TRBV11-2 with TRBJ1-6, with TRBD1 matching 7 bases. The CDR3 runs to 16 residues. Trimming at V came to 5 bases and at J to 7 bases, leaving 11 bases not matched to a gene. Per the germline V gene, CDR1 is SGHAT and CDR2 is FQNNGV. CDR3 coding DNA: TGTGCCAGCAGCCTTGCAGGGGGTGCCGTAAATTCACCCCTCCACTTT. It is translated as CASSLAGGAVNSPLHF. The full variable domain, in which reference TRBV11-2 and TRBJ1-6 provide the parts outside the CDR3, is EAGVAQSPRYKIIEKRQSVAFWCNPISGHATLYWYQQILGQGPKLLIQFQNNGVVDDSQLPKDRFSAERLKGVDSTLKIQPAKLEDSAVYLCASSLAGGAVNSPLHFGNGTRLTVT.

As to this clone: Additional DNA sequences in this sample encode the identical CDR3. The V call is TRBV27, the J call TRBJ2-7; TRBD2 might be the D (5 bases). The CDR3 loop spans 14 amino acids. V shed 0 bases and J shed 4 bases, with 10 bases lying between them. Germline V gene sequence: CDR1 MNHEY, CDR2 SMNVEV (reference sequence). CDR3 region: CASSLSRTGYEQYF. The CDR3 nucleotides are TGTGCCAGCAGTTTATCGAGGACGGGGTACGAGCAGTACTTC.

J is TRBJ2-5 and V is TRBV18; 7 nucleotides agree with TRBD2. This CDR3 spans 16 amino acids. Germline trimming cut 3 bases from V and 2 bases from J; bases unmatched to any gene: 9. Per the germline V gene, CDR1 is KGHSH and CDR2 is LQKENI. CDR3 sequence: CASSPGWTRLQETQYF. DNA for the CDR3: TGTGCCAGCTCACCCGGGTGGACTAGACTACAAGAGACCCAGTACTTC.

CDR3 loop: CASSWANRGQDPTSNGYTF. CDR3 nucleotides: TGTGCCAGCAGCTGGGCGAATCGAGGACAGGACCCAACCTCGAATGGCTACACCTTC. This chain joins TRBV7-9 and TRBJ1-2; 7 bases line up with TRBD1. The V and J ends lost 4 bases and 6 bases, in that order; junction bases with no gene match: 23. The CDR3 spans 19 residues. Germline-derived CDR1 and CDR2 are SEHNR and FQNEAQ (reference sequence).

The V gene is TRBV27, the J gene TRBJ2-1, with 8 bases that match TRBD2. V lost 0 bases and J lost 0; bases outside the gene matches: 4. Germline CDR1 MNHEY, CDR2 SMNVEV (reference sequence). The CDR3 loop spans 17 amino acids. The CDR3 spells CASSLSRGLGSYNEQFF. As DNA, the CDR3 is TGTGCCAGCAGTTTATCGAGGGGACTAGGCTCCTACAATGAGCAGTTCTTC.

The V gene is TRBV6-5, the J gene TRBJ1-2; 10 bases match TRBD1. The length of the CDR3 is 14 residues. J was trimmed by 2 bases and V by 5 bases; bases with no gene match: 2. Germline CDR1 is MNHEY and CDR2 is SVGAGI. The CDR3 DNA reads TGTGCCAGCAGTAGGACAGGGGGGAACTATGGCTACACCTTC. Residues: CASSRTGGNYGYTF.

CDR3: CASRRQDADTQYF. CDR3 DNA: TGTGCCAGCAGGAGACAGGACGCAGATACGCAGTATTTT. This chain joins TRBV12-3 or TRBV12-4 and TRBJ2-3, with D perhaps matching TRBD1 (6 bases). The CDR3 contains 13 residues. With 6 bases removed from V and 4 bases from J, the gap between germline ends came to 11 bases.

The chain links TRBV7-2 to TRBJ2-7; the match to TRBD2 covers 9 bases. V gave up 5 bases and J gave up 2 bases; unmatched junction bases: 16. From germline, CDR1 is SGHTA and CDR2 FQGNSA. CDR3 length: 18 residues. The CDR3: CASSPAWGRGGPPYEQYF. CDR3 bases: TGTGCCAGCAGCCCGGCGTGGGGGCGGGGGGGCCCCCCCTACGAGCAGTACTTC.

The chain links TRBV12-3 or TRBV12-4 to TRBJ1-2; the D gene is possibly TRBD1 (5 bases). Trimming stripped 3 bases from V and 3 bases from J, with 8 bases between. The CDR3 runs 13 residues. The CDR3 loop is CASSFDRYYGYTF. CDR3 coding DNA: TGTGCCAGCAGTTTCGACAGATACTATGGCTACACCTTC.